This T cell receptor beta chain was recorded in a study of early stage breast cancer tumors. The study, taken as a whole, reports: Comparing each tissue with blood distinguished tumor from normal in about 85% of the 16 patients. Functional markers like CD4, CD8 and FOXP3 were missed in bulk sequencing.

A remark on this clone: Its cognate antigen is unknown.

The method was immunoSEQ multiplex PCR; TCRdb's version includes in-frame clones alone and lacks a portion of them. The table lists roughly 20,000 clones, approximately 82% of them singletons. In germline, CDR1 is LNHDA, CDR2 SQIVND (reference sequence). With 6 bases clipped from V and 6 bases from J, the junction kept 4 bases outside the gene matches. CDR3 length equals 12 residues. The receptor's source is a person aged 65-85 years with breast cancer. The J gene is TRBJ1-1, the V gene TRBV19, with TRBD1 identical over 7 bases. Material: blood. CDR3 region: CASSYRGAEAFF. The CDR3 DNA is TGTGCCAGTAGCTACAGGGGAGCTGAAGCTTTCTTT.